Below, 5 T cell receptor beta chains from the same sample are listed, as sequenced in a study of beta chain features in type 1 diabetes. Study-wide findings and caveats: TCRB CDR3s were moderately but significantly shorter in Type 1 diabetes patients in all four CD4+ subsets.

No antigen has been identified for these receptors. The study reverse transcribed the entire isolated RNA, so it sequenced expressed TCRB transcripts. Generated by immunoSEQ multiplex PCR, the TCRdb table keeps only in-frame clones and is missing some. The data show 95,000 to 150,000 clones, with 15% to 20% seen just once and approximately 2.3% held by the top ten. Input material: central memory CD4+ T cells from blood. The source of these receptors is a man aged 30 to 45 with type 1 diabetes.

This clone showed up many times. The DNA of the CDR3 is TGTGCCAGCAGTGACCGGGAATATCAGCCCCAGCATTTT. Translated: CASSDREYQPQHF. The chain couples TRBV25-1 to TRBJ1-5; D is unresolved. The CDR3 is 13 residues long. The V and J ends lost 3 bases and 5 bases respectively, with 8 bases between them. CDR1 and CDR2 from the germline V gene are MGHDK and SYGVNS.

This clone was observed a few times. CDR3 DNA: TGCGCCAGCAGCTTTATGGAGGCCCATCAAGAGACCCAGTACTTC. This gives the protein CASSFMEAHQETQYF. This chain links TRBV5-1 with TRBJ2-5, with TRBD2 as a possible D gene (5 bases). Germline-derived CDR1 and CDR2 are SGHRS and YFSETQ. The V gene lost 2 bases and the J gene lost 2 bases, with 13 bases spanning the gap. This CDR3 region has 15 residues. Combining the CDR3 with reference TRBV5-1 and TRBJ2-5 gives the whole variable domain KAGVTQTPRYLIKTRGQQVTLSCSPISGHRSVSWYQQTPGQGLQFLFEYFSETQRNKGNFPGRFSGRQFSNSRSEMNVSTLELGDSALYLCASSFMEAHQETQYFGPGTRLLVL.

This clone was recorded a few times. The V and J genes are TRBV11-1 and TRBJ1-4, with 8 bases matching TRBD1. This CDR3 is built from 15 residues. Trimming took 5 bases from V and 2 from J; bases not matched to a gene: 4. Per the germline V gene, CDR1 is SGHAT and CDR2 is FQDESV (reference sequence). The CDR3 protein is CASSDRGGTNEKLFF. DNA of the CDR3: TGTGCCAGCAGCGACAGGGGAGGCACTAATGAAAAACTGTTTTTT.

The CDR3 loop reads CASTLLATSTDTQYF. The CDR3 DNA sequence: TGTGCCAGCACCTTGCTAGCGACTAGCACAGATACGCAGTATTTT. V usage is TRBV6-1 and J usage is TRBJ2-3, with D possibly being TRBD2 (6 bases). Germline CDR1 reads MNHNS; CDR2 reads SASEGT. The CDR3 contains 15 residues. Trimming left V 7 bases short and J 0 bases short, with 14 bases between.

The V call is TRBV7-2, the J call TRBJ2-2; 7 bases are shared with TRBD2. Germline CDR1 and CDR2: SGHTA and FQGNSA. The V segment lost 3 bases and the J segment 4 bases; nucleotides outside the gene matches: 8. The CDR3 sequence is 16 residues long. The CDR3 spells CASSLGLLSPTGELFF. CDR3 in DNA: TGTGCCAGCAGCTTGGGACTATTATCTCCCACCGGGGAGCTGTTTTTT.